The 26 T cell receptor beta chains below come from one sample, sequenced in a study of cytomegalovirus exposure and HLA in healthy donors. Both 60 Vbeta primers and 13 Jbeta primers went into the PCR. The data were produced by immunoSEQ multiplex PCR, yet TCRdb's version contains in-frame clones alone and is incomplete. The table lists about 150,000 clones, roughly four fifths of them singletons. The material sequenced was PBMCs. The receptors stem from a man between 18 and 29 years old in good health and CMV-seronegative.

The chain couples TRBV14 to TRBJ2-1; 9 positions agree with TRBD2. Germline V CDR1 and CDR2: SGHDN, FVKESK. The trim removed 3 bases at V and 4 bases at J, leaving 7 bases unmatched. The CDR3 has 16 amino acids. CDR3 in amino acids: CASSQGASGKYNEQFF. The CDR3 nucleotides are TGTGCCAGCAGCCAGGGGGCTAGCGGGAAGTACAATGAGCAGTTCTTC.

J is TRBJ2-3 and V is TRBV7-9; 10 positions match TRBD2. CDR3 length: 16 amino acids. CDR1 SEHNR and CDR2 FQNEAQ come from the germline V gene (reference sequence). The trim removed 5 bases at V and 4 bases at J, leaving 9 bases unmatched. CDR3: CASSPGLALGADTQYF. In DNA form, the CDR3 reads TGTGCCAGCAGCCCGGGACTAGCGCTCGGGGCAGATACGCAGTATTTT.

The V call is TRBV10-1, the J call TRBJ2-7, with D possibly being TRBD1 (6 bases). CDR3 length: 13 amino acids. In germline, CDR1 is WNHNN, CDR2 SYGVQD (reference sequence). V shed 2 bases and J shed 7 bases, with 12 bases lying between them. DNA of the CDR3: TGCGCCAGCAGTGAGGCGCTCCAGGGGGAGCAGTACTTC. Translating it yields CASSEALQGEQYF.

The rearrangement joins TRBV6-5 to TRBJ1-5; 7 bases agree with TRBD1. This CDR3 contains 13 residues. Germline assignment: CDR1 MNHEY and CDR2 SVGAGI. Trimming took 4 bases from V and 7 from J; bases not matched to a gene: 4. The CDR3 bases are TGTGCCAGCAGTTCCCGGACAGGACAGCCCCAGCATTTT. Translating it yields CASSSRTGQPQHF.

This chain uses TRBV7-2 with TRBJ1-1; D gene unclear. The ends were cut back, 5 bases at V and 1 base at J, with 11 bases in the middle. The CDR3 has 14 amino acids. CDR1 is SGHTA and CDR2 is FQGNSA in the germline V gene. Here the CDR3 DNA reads TGTGCCAGCAGCCCCACCCGGGGGAACACTGAAGCTTTCTTT. This gives the protein CASSPTRGNTEAFF.

The chain recombines TRBV7-2 with TRBJ2-5, with TRBD2 matching over 8 bases. The junction had 5 bases not matched to a gene; V was cut back by 5 bases and J by 3 bases. Germline CDR1 reads SGHTA; CDR2 reads FQGNSA. This CDR3 comprises 14 residues. The CDR3 spells CASSVTSGKETQYF. The CDR3 coding sequence is TGTGCCAGCAGCGTCACTAGCGGCAAAGAGACCCAGTACTTC.

A note on this clone: The junction differs from germline at one of its ends, possibly a read error. The rearrangement joins TRBV7-9 to TRBJ2-7; 15 nucleotides align to TRBD2. CDR3 length: 16 residues. Germline V gives CDR1 SEHNR, CDR2 FQNEAQ (reference sequence). The CDR3 nucleotides read TGTTCCAGCAGCCGGGGACTAGCGGGAGGTGCGGTAGAGCAGTACTTC. It translates to CSSSRGLAGGAVEQYF.

V is TRBV5-4 and J is TRBJ2-1; 10 nucleotides agree with TRBD2. J gave up 9 bases and V 0 bases, and 3 bases lay outside the gene matches. The CDR3 spans 14 residues. Germline assignment: CDR1 SGHNT and CDR2 YYREEE (reference sequence). The DNA for the CDR3 is TGTGCCAGCAGCTTGGGAGCGGGAGGGGCTGAGCAGTTCTTC. Its translation is CASSLGAGGAEQFF.

V gene TRBV7-8 combines with J gene TRBJ2-3, with 8 bases fitting TRBD2. The CDR3 loop spans 16 amino acids. The V and J ends lost 4 bases and 1 base, in that order; junction bases with no gene match: 7. The germline V gene encodes CDR1 SGHVS and CDR2 FQNEAQ. CDR3 protein: CASSSYGLAGTDTQYF. CDR3 coding DNA: TGTGCCAGCAGCTCGTACGGACTAGCCGGCACAGATACGCAGTATTTT. Complete variable domain (other parts from reference TRBV7-8 and TRBJ2-3): GAGVSQSPRYKVAKRGQDVALRCDPISGHVSLFWYQQALGQGPEFLTYFQNEAQLDKSGLPSDRFFAERPEGSVSTLKIQRTQQEDSAVYLCASSSYGLAGTDTQYFGPGTRLTVL.

This rearrangement joins TRBV4-3 to TRBJ2-1; the D gene is possibly TRBD2 (5 bases). Germline V CDR1 and CDR2: LGHNA, YSLEER. The CDR3 runs 15 residues. The V and J ends lost 0 bases and 6 bases respectively, with 12 bases between them. As DNA, the CDR3 is TGCGCCAGCAGCCAAGATGTGGCTAGCCCCAATGAGCAGTTCTTC. Residues: CASSQDVASPNEQFF.

The J gene is TRBJ2-1, the V gene TRBV25-1; weak D call: TRBD2 (6 bases). The CDR3 sequence is 14 residues long. The germline gives CDR1 MGHDK, CDR2 SYGVNS. V lost 5 bases, J lost 8 bases, and 16 bases lay in between. CDR3 in DNA: TGTGCCAGCAGTAGGCGGGATCCTTGGGATGAGCAGTTCTTC. Amino acid sequence: CASSRRDPWDEQFF.

In its sample, this clone was seen a few times. V is TRBV6-5 and J is TRBJ2-7; D gene unclear. Germline V gene lookup returns CDR1 MNHEY and CDR2 SVGAGI. Trimming left V 6 bases short and J 4 bases short, with 13 bases between. This CDR3 spans 13 amino acids. CDR3 nucleotides: TGTGCCAGCAGACCCACTCGAAATTACGAGCAGTACTTC. Translation: CASRPTRNYEQYF.

The genes are TRBV27 and TRBJ2-1; 7 bases align to TRBD2. V lost 3 bases, J lost 9 bases, and 2 bases stayed unmatched. The CDR3 spans 12 residues. Per germline, CDR1 MNHEY and CDR2 SMNVEV (reference sequence). The chain's CDR3 is CASSFPGGEQFF. The CDR3 nucleotides are TGTGCCAGCAGTTTCCCGGGGGGTGAGCAGTTCTTC.

The J gene is TRBJ2-3, the V gene TRBV10-2, with TRBD1 matching 10 bases. Per the germline V gene, CDR1 is WSHSY and CDR2 is SAAADI. The CDR3 has 14 residues. V shed 5 bases, J shed 6 bases, and the junction held 5 bases outside the gene matches. The CDR3 spells CASSTGTGADTQYF. CDR3 in DNA: TGCGCCAGCAGTACCGGGACAGGGGCGGATACGCAGTATTTT.

The gene calls are TRBV25-1 and TRBJ2-7; 7 bases match TRBD2. Trimming at V came to 6 bases and at J to 7 bases, leaving 12 bases not matched to a gene. Germline V gene sequence: CDR1 MGHDK, CDR2 SYGVNS. The CDR3 loop spans 14 amino acids. The CDR3 is CASSLGTTGGEQYF. CDR3 DNA sequence: TGTGCCAGCAGCCTCGGGACTACTGGGGGGGAGCAGTACTTC.

The chain employs TRBV18 and TRBJ2-2; 10 bases map to TRBD2. The CDR3 has 18 amino acids. J was trimmed by 0 bases and V by 3 bases; bases with no gene match: 7. CDR1 KGHSH and CDR2 LQKENI come from the germline V gene. Here the CDR3 DNA reads TGTGCCAGCTCACCCGCTAGCGGGAGTGCCTCGAACACCGGGGAGCTGTTTTTT. Translating it yields CASSPASGSASNTGELFF.

The chain has TRBV30 and TRBJ2-1; D perhaps matches TRBD2 (5 bases). There are 13 residues in the CDR3. Germline values: CDR1 GTSNPN, CDR2 SVGIG (reference sequence). The V gene lost 3 bases and the J gene lost 8 bases, with 14 bases spanning the gap. This chain's CDR3 is CAWSPGGADEQFF. In DNA form, the CDR3 reads TGTGCCTGGAGCCCAGGAGGAGCAGATGAGCAGTTCTTC. Complete variable domain (other parts from reference TRBV30 and TRBJ2-1): SQTIHQWPATLVQPVGSPLSLECTVEGTSNPNLYWYRQAAGRGLQLLFYSVGIGQISSEVPQNLSASRPQDRQFILSSKKLLLSDSGFYLCAWSPGGADEQFFGPGTRLTVL.

V usage is TRBV2 and J usage is TRBJ2-1; 10 nucleotides align to TRBD2. V shed 3 bases, J shed 4 bases, and the junction held 6 bases outside the gene matches. The CDR3 sequence is 16 residues long. CDR1 is SNHLY, CDR2 FYNNEI, per germline. The CDR3 bases are TGTGCCAGCAGTGACCCAGCGGGAGGGCGGTACAATGAGCAGTTCTTC. This codes for CASSDPAGGRYNEQFF. The entire variable domain, with the rest obtained from reference TRBV2 and TRBJ2-1, is as follows: EPEVTQTPSHQVTQMGQEVILRCVPISNHLYFYWYRQILGQKVEFLVSFYNNEISEKSEIFDDQFSVERPDGSNFTLKIRSTKLEDSAMYFCASSDPAGGRYNEQFFGPGTRLTVL.

This clone was seen just once. The CDR3 loop reads CASSLREGFGGELFF. In DNA, the CDR3 is TGTGCCAGCAGCTTGCGGGAGGGCTTTGGCGGGGAGCTGTTTTTT. The chain uses TRBV7-9 and TRBJ2-2, with 9 bases matching TRBD2. V lost 3 bases and J lost 7; bases outside the gene matches: 6. The CDR3 consists of 15 residues. Germline V lookup: CDR1 SEHNR, CDR2 FQNEAQ (reference sequence).

In DNA, the CDR3 is TGTGCCAGCAGTTCCCCGAGCTCCTACGAGCAGTACTTC. Its protein is CASSSPSSYEQYF. This chain connects TRBV6-5 to TRBJ2-7; D ambiguous. From germline, CDR1 is MNHEY and CDR2 SVGAGI. The V gene lost 4 bases and the J gene lost 0 bases, with 7 bases spanning the gap. The CDR3 is 13 residues long.

The chain links TRBV7-8 to TRBJ2-7, with D uncertain. Germline CDR1 reads SGHVS; CDR2 reads FQNEAQ. CDR3 length: 11 amino acids. Trimming removed 5 bases at V and 6 bases at J, with 8 bases between. Here the CDR3 reads CASSTLFEQYF. The CDR3 coding sequence is TGTGCCAGCAGCACGCTATTCGAGCAGTACTTC.

The chain joins TRBV27 to TRBJ2-2, with a possible D match to TRBD2 (6 bases). Germline CDR1 reads MNHEY; CDR2 reads SMNVEV (reference sequence). This CDR3 has 15 residues. Trimming took 7 bases from V and 4 from J, leaving 16 bases between them. CDR3 amino acids: CASTVAARGTGELFF. In nucleotides, the CDR3 is TGTGCCAGCACCGTAGCGGCTCGGGGCACCGGGGAGCTGTTTTTT.

The gene calls are TRBV7-2 and TRBJ2-7, with D uncertain. The V gene's germline CDR1 is SGHTA and CDR2 FQGNSA. The CDR3 extends over 14 amino acids. Trimming took 1 base from V and 1 from J, leaving 8 bases between them. CDR3 bases: TGTGCCAGCAGCTTAGAACGGGTGTCCTACGAGCAGTACTTC. Its protein product is CASSLERVSYEQYF.

The chain's CDR3 is CASRWGDGELFF. CDR3 nucleotide sequence: TGTGCCAGCAGATGGGGAGACGGGGAGCTGTTTTTT. The chain combines TRBV7-8 with TRBJ2-2; maybe TRBD2 (5 bases). This CDR3 is built from 12 residues. Per germline, CDR1 SGHVS and CDR2 FQNEAQ. V gave up 6 bases and J gave up 7 bases, with 9 bases separating them.

The gene calls are TRBV27 and TRBJ2-2; TRBD1 matches at 7 bases. With 5 bases clipped from V and 4 bases from J, the junction kept 22 bases outside the gene matches. Germline V CDR1 and CDR2: MNHEY, SMNVEV (reference sequence). This CDR3 region has 20 residues. CDR3 bases: TGTGCCAGCAGTCCCAGTGGCCCCTTTGGACAGGCCGCTCCCACCGGGGAGCTGTTTTTT. This gives the protein CASSPSGPFGQAAPTGELFF.

The V and J genes are TRBV4-1 and TRBJ2-5; a weak D match, TRBD1 (5 bases). The J call may be incorrect, as the DNA end agrees better with TRBJ2-7. The germline CDR1 and CDR2 sequences are MGHRA and YSYEKL. This CDR3 is built from 13 residues. For the CDR3, the DNA is TGCGCCAGCAGCCAAGGACAGCCCTACGAGCAGTACTTC. Its protein product is CASSQGQPYEQYF.